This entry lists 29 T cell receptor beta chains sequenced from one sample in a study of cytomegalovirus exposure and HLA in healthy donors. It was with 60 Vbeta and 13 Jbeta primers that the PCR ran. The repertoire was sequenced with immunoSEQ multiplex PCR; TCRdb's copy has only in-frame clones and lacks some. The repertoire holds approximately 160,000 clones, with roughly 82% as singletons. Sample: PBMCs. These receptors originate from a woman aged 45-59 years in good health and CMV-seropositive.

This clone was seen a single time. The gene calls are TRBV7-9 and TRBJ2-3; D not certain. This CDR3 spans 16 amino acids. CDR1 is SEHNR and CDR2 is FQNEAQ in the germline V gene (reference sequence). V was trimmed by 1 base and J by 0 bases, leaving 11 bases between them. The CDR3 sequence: CASSLDGLTSTDTQYF. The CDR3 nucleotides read TGTGCCAGCAGCTTAGATGGGCTAACAAGCACAGATACGCAGTATTTT.

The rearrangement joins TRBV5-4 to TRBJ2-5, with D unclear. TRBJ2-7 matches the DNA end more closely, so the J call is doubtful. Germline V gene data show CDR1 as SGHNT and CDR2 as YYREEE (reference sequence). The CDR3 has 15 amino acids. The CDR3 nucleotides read TGTGCCAGCAGCTTGTCCCAGAGGAGCTCCTACGAGCAGTACTTC. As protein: CASSLSQRSSYEQYF.

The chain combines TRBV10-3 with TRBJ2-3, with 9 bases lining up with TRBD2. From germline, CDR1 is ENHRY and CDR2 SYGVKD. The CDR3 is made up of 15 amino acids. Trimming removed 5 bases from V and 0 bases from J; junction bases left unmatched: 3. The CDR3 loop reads CAISIAGDSTDTQYF. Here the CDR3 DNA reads TGTGCCATCAGTATAGCGGGGGACAGCACAGATACGCAGTATTTT.

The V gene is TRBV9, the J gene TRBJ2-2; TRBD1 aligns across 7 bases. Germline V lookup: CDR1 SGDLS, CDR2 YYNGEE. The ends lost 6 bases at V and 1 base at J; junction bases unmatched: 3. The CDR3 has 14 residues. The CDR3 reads CASTRDRNTGELFF. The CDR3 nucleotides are TGTGCCAGCACCCGGGACAGGAACACCGGGGAGCTGTTTTTT.

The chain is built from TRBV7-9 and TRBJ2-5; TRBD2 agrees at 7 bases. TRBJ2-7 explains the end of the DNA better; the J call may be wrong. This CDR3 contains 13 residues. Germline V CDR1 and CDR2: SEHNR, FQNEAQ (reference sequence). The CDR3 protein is CASSSSGGYEQYF. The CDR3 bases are TGTGCCAGCAGCTCCTCGGGGGGCTACGAGCAGTACTTC.

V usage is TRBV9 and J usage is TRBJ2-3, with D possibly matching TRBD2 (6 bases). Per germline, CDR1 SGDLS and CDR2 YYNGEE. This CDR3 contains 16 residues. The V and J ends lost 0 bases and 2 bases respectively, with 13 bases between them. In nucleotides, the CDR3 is TGTGCCAGCAGCGTAGAGAAGCGGGCCCACACAGATACGCAGTATTTT. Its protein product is CASSVEKRAHTDTQYF.

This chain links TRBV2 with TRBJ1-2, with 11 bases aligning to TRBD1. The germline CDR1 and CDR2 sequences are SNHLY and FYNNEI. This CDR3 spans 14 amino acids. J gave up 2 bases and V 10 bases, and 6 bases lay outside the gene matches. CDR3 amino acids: CATNRDRGNYGYTF. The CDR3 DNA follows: TGTGCCACAAACCGGGACAGGGGGAACTATGGCTACACCTTC.

The CDR3 DNA follows: TGTGCCAGCAGCCGCCGGGGCAGGGGTGGCACCGGGGAGCTGTTTTTT. This encodes CASSRRGRGGTGELFF. The V call is TRBV5-6, the J call TRBJ2-2; the D gene is possibly TRBD1 (6 bases). The CDR3 contains 16 residues. Per the germline V gene, CDR1 is SGHDT and CDR2 is YYEEEE. The V gene lost 4 bases and the J gene lost 4 bases, with 17 bases spanning the gap.

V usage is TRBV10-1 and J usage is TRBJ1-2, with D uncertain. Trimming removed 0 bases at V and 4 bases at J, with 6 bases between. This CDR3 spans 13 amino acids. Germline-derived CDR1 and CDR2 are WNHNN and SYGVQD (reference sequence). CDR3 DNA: TGCGCCAGCAGTGAGTCGGGCCGCTATGGCTACACCTTC. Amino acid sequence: CASSESGRYGYTF.

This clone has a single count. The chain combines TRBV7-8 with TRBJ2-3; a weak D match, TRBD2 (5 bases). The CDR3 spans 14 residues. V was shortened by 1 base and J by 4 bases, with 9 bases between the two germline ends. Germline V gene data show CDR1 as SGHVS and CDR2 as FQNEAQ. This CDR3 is CASSLGRFPDTQYF. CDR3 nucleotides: TGTGCCAGCAGCTTAGGGAGGTTCCCAGATACGCAGTATTTT.

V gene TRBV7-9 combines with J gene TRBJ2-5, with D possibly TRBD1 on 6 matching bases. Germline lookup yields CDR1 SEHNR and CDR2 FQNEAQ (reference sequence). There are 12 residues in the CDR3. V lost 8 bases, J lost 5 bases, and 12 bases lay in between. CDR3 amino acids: CASAQGRETQYF. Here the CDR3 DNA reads TGTGCCAGCGCACAGGGTAGGGAGACCCAGTACTTC.

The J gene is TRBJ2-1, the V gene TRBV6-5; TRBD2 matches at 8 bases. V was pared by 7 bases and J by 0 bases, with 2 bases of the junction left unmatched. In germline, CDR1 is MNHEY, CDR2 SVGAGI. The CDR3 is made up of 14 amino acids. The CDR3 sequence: CASTRGGSYNEQFF. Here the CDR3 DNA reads TGTGCCAGCACCCGGGGGGGCTCCTACAATGAGCAGTTCTTC.

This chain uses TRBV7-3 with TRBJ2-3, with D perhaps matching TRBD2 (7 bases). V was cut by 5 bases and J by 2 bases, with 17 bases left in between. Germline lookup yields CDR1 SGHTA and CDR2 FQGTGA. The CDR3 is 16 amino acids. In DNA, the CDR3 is TGTGCCAGCAGCCCCGGGGGGCCTACGACCACAGATACGCAGTATTTT. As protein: CASSPGGPTTTDTQYF.

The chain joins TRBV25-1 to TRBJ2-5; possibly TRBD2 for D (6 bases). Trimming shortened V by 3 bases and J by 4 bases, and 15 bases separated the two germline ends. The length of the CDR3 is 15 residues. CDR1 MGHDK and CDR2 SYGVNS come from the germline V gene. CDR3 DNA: TGTGCCAGCAGTGACCCAGCGGGTGCGGGAGAGACCCAGTACTTC. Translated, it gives CASSDPAGAGETQYF. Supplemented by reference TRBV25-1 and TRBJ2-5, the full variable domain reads EADIYQTPRYLVIGTGKKITLECSQTMGHDKMYWYQQDPGMELHLIHYSYGVNSTEKGDLSSESTVSRIRTEHFPLTLESARPSHTSQYLCASSDPAGAGETQYFGPGTRLLVL.

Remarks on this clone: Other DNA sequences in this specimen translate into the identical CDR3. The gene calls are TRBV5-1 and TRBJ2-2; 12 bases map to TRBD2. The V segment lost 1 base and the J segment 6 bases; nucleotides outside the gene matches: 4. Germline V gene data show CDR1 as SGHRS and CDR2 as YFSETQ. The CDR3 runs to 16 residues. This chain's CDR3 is CASSLSPSGGAGELFF. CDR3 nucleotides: TGCGCCAGCAGCTTGAGTCCTAGCGGGGGGGCCGGGGAGCTGTTTTTT.

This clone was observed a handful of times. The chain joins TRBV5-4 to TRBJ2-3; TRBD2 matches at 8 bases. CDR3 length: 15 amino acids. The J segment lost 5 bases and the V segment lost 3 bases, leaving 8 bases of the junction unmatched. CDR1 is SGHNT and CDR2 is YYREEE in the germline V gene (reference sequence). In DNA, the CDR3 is TGTGCCAGCAGCTCCATCGGGGGGGCCGGAGATACGCAGTATTTT. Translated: CASSSIGGAGDTQYF. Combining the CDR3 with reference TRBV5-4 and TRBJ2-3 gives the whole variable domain ETGVTQSPTHLIKTRGQQVTLRCSSQSGHNTVSWYQQALGQGPQFIFQYYREEENGRGNFPPRFSGLQFPNYSSELNVNALELDDSALYLCASSSIGGAGDTQYFGPGTRLTVL.

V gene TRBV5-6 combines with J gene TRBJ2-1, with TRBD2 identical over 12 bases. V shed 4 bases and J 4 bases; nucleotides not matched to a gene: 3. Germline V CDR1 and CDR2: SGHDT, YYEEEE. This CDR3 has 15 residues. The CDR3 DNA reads TGTGCCAGCAGCGGTGGACTAGCGGGGTACAATGAGCAGTTCTTC. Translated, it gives CASSGGLAGYNEQFF.

The DNA of the CDR3 is TGTGCCAGCAGCTTGAGTGGGACAGGGGTCCCAGATACGCAGTATTTT. Amino acids: CASSLSGTGVPDTQYF. The J gene is TRBJ2-3, the V gene TRBV11-3, with 10 nucleotides matching TRBD1. CDR1 and CDR2 (germline): SGHNT, YENEEA. The CDR3 is 16 residues long. V shed 3 bases and J 4 bases; nucleotides not matched to a gene: 7.

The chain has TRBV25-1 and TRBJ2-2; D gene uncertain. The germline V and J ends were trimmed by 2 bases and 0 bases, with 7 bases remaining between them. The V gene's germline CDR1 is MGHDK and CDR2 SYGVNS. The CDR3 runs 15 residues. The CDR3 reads CASSEPPPNTGELFF. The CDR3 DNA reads TGTGCCAGCAGTGAACCCCCTCCGAACACCGGGGAGCTGTTTTTT. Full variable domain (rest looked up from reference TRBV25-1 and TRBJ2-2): EADIYQTPRYLVIGTGKKITLECSQTMGHDKMYWYQQDPGMELHLIHYSYGVNSTEKGDLSSESTVSRIRTEHFPLTLESARPSHTSQYLCASSEPPPNTGELFFGEGSRLTVL.

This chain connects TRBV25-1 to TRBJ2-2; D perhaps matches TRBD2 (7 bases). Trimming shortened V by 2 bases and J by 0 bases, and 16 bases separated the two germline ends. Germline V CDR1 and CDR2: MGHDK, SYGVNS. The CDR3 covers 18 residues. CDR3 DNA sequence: TGTGCCAGCAGTGAAAGTTGGGGGCTAGCGGCGAACACCGGGGAGCTGTTTTTT. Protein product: CASSESWGLAANTGELFF.

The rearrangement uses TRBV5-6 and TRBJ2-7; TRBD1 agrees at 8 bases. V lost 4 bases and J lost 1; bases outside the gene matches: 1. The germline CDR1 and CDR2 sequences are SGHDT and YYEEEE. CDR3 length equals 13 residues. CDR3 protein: CASSRDRSYEQYF. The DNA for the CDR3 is TGTGCCAGCAGCCGGGACAGGTCCTACGAGCAGTACTTC.

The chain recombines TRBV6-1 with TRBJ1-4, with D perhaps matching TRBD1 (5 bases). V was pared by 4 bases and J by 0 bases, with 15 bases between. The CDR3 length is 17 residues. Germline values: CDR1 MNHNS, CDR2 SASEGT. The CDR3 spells CASSAGRGTSTNEKLFF. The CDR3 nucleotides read TGTGCCAGCAGTGCAGGGCGCGGAACATCAACTAATGAAAAACTGTTTTTT.

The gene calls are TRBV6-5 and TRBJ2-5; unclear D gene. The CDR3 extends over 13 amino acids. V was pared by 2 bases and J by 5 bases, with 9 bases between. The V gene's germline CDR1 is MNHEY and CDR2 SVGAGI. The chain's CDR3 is CASSYGAYETQYF. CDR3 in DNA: TGTGCCAGCAGTTACGGAGCGTACGAGACCCAGTACTTC.

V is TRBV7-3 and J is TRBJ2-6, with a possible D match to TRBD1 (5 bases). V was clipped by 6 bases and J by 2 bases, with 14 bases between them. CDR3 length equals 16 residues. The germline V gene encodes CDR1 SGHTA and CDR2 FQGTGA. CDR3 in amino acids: CASSPRSGTGANVLTF. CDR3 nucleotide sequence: TGTGCCAGCAGTCCCAGGTCAGGGACTGGGGCCAACGTCCTGACTTTC.

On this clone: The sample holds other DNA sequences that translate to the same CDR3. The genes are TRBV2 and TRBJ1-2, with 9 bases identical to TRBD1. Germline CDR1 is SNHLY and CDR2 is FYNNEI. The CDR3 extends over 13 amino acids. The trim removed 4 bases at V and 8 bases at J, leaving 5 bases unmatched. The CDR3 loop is CASSGDRADGYTF. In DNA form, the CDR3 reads TGTGCCAGCAGTGGGGACAGGGCAGACGGCTACACCTTC.

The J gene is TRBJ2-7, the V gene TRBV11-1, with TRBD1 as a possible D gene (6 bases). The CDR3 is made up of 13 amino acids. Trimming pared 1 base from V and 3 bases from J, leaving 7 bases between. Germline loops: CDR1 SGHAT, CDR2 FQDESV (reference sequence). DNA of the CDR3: TGTGCCAGCAGCTTAGGGACAGACTACGAGCAGTACTTC. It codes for CASSLGTDYEQYF.

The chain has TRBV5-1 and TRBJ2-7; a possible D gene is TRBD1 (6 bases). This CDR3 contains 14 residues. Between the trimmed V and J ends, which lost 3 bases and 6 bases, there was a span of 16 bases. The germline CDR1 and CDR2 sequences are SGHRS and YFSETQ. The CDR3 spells CASSWSQGWSEQYF. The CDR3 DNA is TGCGCCAGCAGCTGGTCACAGGGTTGGAGCGAGCAGTACTTC.

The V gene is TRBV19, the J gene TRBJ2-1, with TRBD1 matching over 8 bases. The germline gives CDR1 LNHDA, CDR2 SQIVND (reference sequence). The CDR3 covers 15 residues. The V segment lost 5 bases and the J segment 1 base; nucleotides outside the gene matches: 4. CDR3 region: CASSLGTGSYNEQFF. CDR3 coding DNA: TGTGCCAGTAGTCTCGGGACAGGTTCCTACAATGAGCAGTTCTTC.

CDR3 nucleotide sequence: TGTGCCAGCAGCAACACCTATGGCTACACCTTC. This codes for CASSNTYGYTF. The chain is built from TRBV25-1 and TRBJ1-2; D not certain. Germline loops: CDR1 MGHDK, CDR2 SYGVNS. The ends were cut back, 6 bases at V and 4 bases at J, with 6 bases in the middle. The CDR3 sequence is 11 residues long.